This T cell receptor (beta chain) is drawn from a study of T cell responses to AZD1222 COVID-19 vaccine. Between the trimmed V and J ends, which lost 3 bases and 0 bases, there was a span of 12 bases. The CDR3 length is 16 residues. In germline, CDR1 is LNHNV, CDR2 YYDKDF (reference sequence). Some clones are missing from TCRdb's copy, which holds only in-frame ones; the method was immunoSEQ multiplex PCR. The sample has 130,000 or so clones, 85% to 95% seen once. The J gene is TRBJ1-3, the V gene TRBV15; D not certain. This TCR was recovered from an adult in good health. The material was peripheral blood, obtained on day 0 of AZD1222 vaccination. CDR3 residues: CATSSLTGSSGNTIYF. CDR3 bases: TGTGCCACCAGCAGCCTGACCGGGAGCTCTGGAAACACCATATATTTT.